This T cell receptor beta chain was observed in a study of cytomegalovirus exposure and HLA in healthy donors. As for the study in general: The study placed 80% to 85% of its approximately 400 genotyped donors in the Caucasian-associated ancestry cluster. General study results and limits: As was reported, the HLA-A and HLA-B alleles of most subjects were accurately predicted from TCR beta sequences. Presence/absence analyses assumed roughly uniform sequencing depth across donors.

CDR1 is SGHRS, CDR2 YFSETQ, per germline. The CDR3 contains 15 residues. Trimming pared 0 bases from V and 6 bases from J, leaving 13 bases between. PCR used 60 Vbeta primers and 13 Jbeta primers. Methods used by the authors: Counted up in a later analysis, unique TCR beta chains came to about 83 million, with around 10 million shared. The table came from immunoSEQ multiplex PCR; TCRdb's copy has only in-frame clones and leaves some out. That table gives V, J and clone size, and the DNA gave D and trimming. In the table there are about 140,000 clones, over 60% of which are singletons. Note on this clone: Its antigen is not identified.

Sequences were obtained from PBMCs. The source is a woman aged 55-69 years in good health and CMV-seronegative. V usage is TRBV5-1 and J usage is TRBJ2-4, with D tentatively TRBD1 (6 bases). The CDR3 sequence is CASSLGGTTGNIQYF. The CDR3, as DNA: TGCGCCAGCAGCTTGGGGGGGACAACCGGAAACATTCAGTACTTC.